The present entry profiles one T cell receptor (beta chain) with its context. The method was immunoSEQ multiplex PCR; TCRdb's version includes in-frame clones alone and lacks a portion of them. This sample yields 85,000 to 95,000 clones, of which 90% are seen a single time; 8% to 9.5% belongs to the top ten. This record comes from a study of T cell responses to AZD1222 COVID-19 vaccine. CDR1 and CDR2 from the germline V gene are MNHEY and SVGAGI. The CDR3 has 16 residues. V dropped 0 bases and J dropped 5 bases, with 15 bases sitting between them. The specimen comprised peripheral blood, sampled on day 0 of AZD1222 vaccination. The sequence derives from an adult in good health. The chain employs TRBV6-5 and TRBJ2-3; D perhaps matches TRBD2 (7 bases). The CDR3 protein is CASSYSGRGGLDTQYF. The CDR3 nucleotides read TGTGCCAGCAGTTACTCAGGCAGGGGAGGGTTAGATACGCAGTATTTT.